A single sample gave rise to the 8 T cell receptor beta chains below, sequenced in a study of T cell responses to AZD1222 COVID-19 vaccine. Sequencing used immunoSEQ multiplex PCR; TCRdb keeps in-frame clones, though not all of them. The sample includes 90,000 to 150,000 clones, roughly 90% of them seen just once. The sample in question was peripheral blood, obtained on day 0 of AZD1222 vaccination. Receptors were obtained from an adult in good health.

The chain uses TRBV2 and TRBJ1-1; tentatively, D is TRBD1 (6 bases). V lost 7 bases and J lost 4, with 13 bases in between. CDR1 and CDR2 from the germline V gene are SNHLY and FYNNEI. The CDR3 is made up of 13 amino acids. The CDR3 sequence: CASKTQGSTEAFF. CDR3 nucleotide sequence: TGTGCCAGCAAAACACAGGGAAGCACTGAAGCTTTCTTT.

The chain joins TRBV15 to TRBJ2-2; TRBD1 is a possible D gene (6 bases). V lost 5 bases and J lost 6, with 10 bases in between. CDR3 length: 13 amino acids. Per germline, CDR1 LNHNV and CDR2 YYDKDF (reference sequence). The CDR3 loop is CATSPQGPGELFF. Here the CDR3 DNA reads TGTGCCACCAGCCCCCAGGGGCCCGGGGAGCTGTTTTTT. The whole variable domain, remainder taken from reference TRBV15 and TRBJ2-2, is DAMVIQNPRYQVTQFGKPVTLSCSQTLNHNVMYWYQQKSSQAPKLLFHYYDKDFNNEADTPDNFQSRRPNTSFCFLDIRSPGLGDTAMYLCATSPQGPGELFFGEGSRLTVL.

CDR3 nucleotide sequence: TGTGCCAGCTCAACCGGAGAAAAGGCGAGAGGAGCTTTCTTT. Its protein is CASSTGEKARGAFF. The V gene is TRBV18, the J gene TRBJ1-1; no clear D gene. CDR1 and CDR2 (germline): KGHSH, LQKENI. The CDR3 loop spans 14 amino acids. V lost 5 bases and J 10 bases, leaving 20 bases between the germline ends.

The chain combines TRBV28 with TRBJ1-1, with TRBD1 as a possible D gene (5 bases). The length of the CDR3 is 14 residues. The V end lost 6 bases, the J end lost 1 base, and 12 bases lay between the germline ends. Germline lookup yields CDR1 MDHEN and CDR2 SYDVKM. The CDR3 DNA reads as TGTGCCAGCAGGGACCAGGGTCGGAACACTGAAGCTTTCTTT. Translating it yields CASRDQGRNTEAFF.

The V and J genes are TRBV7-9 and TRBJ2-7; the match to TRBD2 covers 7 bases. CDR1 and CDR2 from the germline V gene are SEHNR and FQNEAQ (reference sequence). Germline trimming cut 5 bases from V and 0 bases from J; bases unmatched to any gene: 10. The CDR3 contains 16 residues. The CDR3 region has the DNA TGTGCCAGCAGCGCAGGCGGGAGTCCTAACTCCTACGAGCAGTACTTC. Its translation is CASSAGGSPNSYEQYF.

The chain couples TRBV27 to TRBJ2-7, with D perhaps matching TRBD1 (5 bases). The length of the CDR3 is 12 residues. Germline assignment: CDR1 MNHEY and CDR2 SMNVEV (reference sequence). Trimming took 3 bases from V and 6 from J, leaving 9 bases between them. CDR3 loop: CASSFGRGEQYF. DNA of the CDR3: TGTGCCAGCAGTTTCGGTAGGGGCGAGCAGTACTTC.

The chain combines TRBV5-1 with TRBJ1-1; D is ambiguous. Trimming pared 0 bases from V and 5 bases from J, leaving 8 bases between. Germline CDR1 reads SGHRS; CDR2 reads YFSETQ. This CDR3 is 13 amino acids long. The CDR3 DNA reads TGCGCCAGCAGCTTGGACACGAAAACTGAAGCTTTCTTT. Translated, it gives CASSLDTKTEAFF.

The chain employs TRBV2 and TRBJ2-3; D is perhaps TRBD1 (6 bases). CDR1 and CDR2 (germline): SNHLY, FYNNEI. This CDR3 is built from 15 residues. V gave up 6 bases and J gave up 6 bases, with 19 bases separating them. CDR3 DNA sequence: TGTGCCAGCAGCACACACGCGGAGCAGGGGGATACGCAGTATTTT. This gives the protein CASSTHAEQGDTQYF.